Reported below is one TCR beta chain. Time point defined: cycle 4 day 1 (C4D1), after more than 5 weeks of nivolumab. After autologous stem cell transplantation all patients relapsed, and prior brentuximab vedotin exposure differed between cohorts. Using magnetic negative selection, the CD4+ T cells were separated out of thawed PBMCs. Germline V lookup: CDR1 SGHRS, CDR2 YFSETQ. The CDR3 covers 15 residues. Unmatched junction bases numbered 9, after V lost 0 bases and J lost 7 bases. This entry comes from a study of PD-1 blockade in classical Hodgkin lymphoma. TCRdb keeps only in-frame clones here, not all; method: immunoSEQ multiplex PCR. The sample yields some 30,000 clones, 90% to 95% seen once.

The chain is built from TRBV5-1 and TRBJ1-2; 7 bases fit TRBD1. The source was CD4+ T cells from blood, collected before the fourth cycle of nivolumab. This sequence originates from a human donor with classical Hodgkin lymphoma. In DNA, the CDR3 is TGCGCCAGCAGCTTGGGAGGGGGCGTCATGTTTGGCTACACCTTC. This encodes CASSLGGGVMFGYTF.